This T cell receptor (beta chain) came from a study of T cell responses to AZD1222 COVID-19 vaccine. The junction had 9 bases not matched to a gene; V was cut back by 1 base and J by 9 bases. The CDR3 loop spans 15 amino acids. CDR1 and CDR2 from the germline V gene are SSHAT and FNYEAQ (reference sequence). This clone came up once. Its antigen remains unidentified. Findings of the study overall: Baseline seropositives among AZD1222 recipients totaled only 6 or 7. Spike-wide vaccine-associated CD4 TCRs dominated at 160-218 and 743-854.

The repertoire was sequenced with immunoSEQ multiplex PCR; TCRdb's copy has only in-frame clones and lacks some. The sample has fewer than 150,000 clones; approximately 93% are singletons. Sequenced material: peripheral blood, taken on day 0 of AZD1222 vaccination. This rearrangement joins TRBV7-7 to TRBJ2-1; 7 bases align to TRBD2. This receptor was obtained from an adult in good health. CDR3 in DNA: TGTGCCAGCAGCTTAGTGGCGTGGGCGGGAGTTGAGCAGTTCTTC. This encodes CASSLVAWAGVEQFF.